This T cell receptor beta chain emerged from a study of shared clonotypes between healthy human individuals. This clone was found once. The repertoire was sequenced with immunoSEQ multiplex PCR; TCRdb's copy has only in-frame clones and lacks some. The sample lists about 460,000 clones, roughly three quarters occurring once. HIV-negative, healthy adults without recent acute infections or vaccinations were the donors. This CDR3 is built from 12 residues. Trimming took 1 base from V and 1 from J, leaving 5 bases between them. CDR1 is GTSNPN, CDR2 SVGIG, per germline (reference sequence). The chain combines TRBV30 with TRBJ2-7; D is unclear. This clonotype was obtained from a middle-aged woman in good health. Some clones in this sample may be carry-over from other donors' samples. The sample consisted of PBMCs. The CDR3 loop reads CAWSALSYEQYF. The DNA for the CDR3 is TGTGCCTGGAGTGCCCTATCCTACGAGCAGTACTTC.